The T cell receptor (beta chain) described here comes from a study of T cells in tuberculosis. Study background: In South Africa, adults with active tuberculosis were compared with IGRA-negative and latently infected IGRA-positive adolescents.

Time point of the sample: new active TB diagnosis, blood taken before or within 7 days of starting treatment. On this clone: Its antigen is unknown.

General study results and limits: Smaller distances to GMM-specific TCRs suggested their expansion in active tuberculosis.

The table came from immunoSEQ multiplex PCR; TCRdb's copy has only in-frame clones and leaves some out. The data show 30,000 to 40,000 clones, approximately 94% seen once. The clonotype comes from an adult with tuberculosis. The specimen was PBMCs, collected at tuberculosis diagnosis.

CDR3 residues: CASSRTSGLDEQYF. CDR3 sequence (DNA): TGTGCCAGCTCCCGGACTAGCGGGCTAGACGAGCAGTACTTC. The rearrangement links TRBV18 to TRBJ2-7; 11 nucleotides line up with TRBD2. CDR1 and CDR2 (germline): KGHSH, LQKENI. V lost 6 bases and J lost 5; bases outside the gene matches: 6. The CDR3 extends over 14 amino acids.